Listed below are T cell receptor beta chains from one sample, sequenced in a study of shared clonotypes between healthy human individuals. TCRdb keeps only in-frame clones here, not all; method: immunoSEQ multiplex PCR. The table records about 1.1 million clones, around three quarters of them present only once. The sample was memory CD4+ T cells from PBMCs. The receptors derive from a man between 18 and 35 years old in good health. Some clones in this sample may be carry-over from other donors' samples. Both conserved end residues are part of each CDR3. Each record gives: D gene, J gene, clone size, V gene, CDR3 protein, CDR3 DNA. A D gene is named only where the DNA matches it firmly. Clone size, where shown, is once, few, many, or a class for clones that have expanded.

. TRBJ2-3 . TRBV18 CASSPSRETDTQYF TGTGCCAGCTCACCATCCCGGGAGACAGATACGCAGTATTTT
. TRBJ2-1 . TRBV2 CASRVQSGTPNEQFF TGTGCCAGCAGAGTACAATCCGGGACCCCGAATGAGCAGTTCTTC
TRBD2 TRBJ2-3 once TRBV7-2 CASSQLAGLITDTQYF TGTGCCAGCAGCCAACTAGCGGGGCTGATCACAGATACGCAGTATTTT
. TRBJ1-3 . TRBV4-2 CASSQIEDGLSGNTIYF TGTGCCAGCAGCCAAATCGAAGACGGACTCTCTGGAAACACCATATATTTT
. TRBJ2-3 . TRBV7-8 CASSSGGWRPTDTQYF TGTGCCAGCAGCTCCGGTGGGTGGCGGCCCACAGATACGCAGTATTTT
TRBD2 TRBJ2-2 . TRBV7-3 CASSRKPSGRAGELFF TGTGCCAGCAGCCGAAAACCAAGCGGGAGGGCCGGGGAGCTGTTTTTT
. TRBJ2-7 . TRBV18 CASSPQGWDEQYF TGTGCCAGCTCACCACAGGGGTGGGACGAGCAGTACTTC
. TRBJ2-3 many TRBV2 CASSDHQAGRTDTQYF TGTGCCAGCAGTGATCATCAGGCGGGACGCACAGATACGCAGTATTTT
TRBD2 TRBJ2-2 . TRBV11-3 CASSPVAGGPKTGELFF TGTGCCAGCAGCCCGGTGGCGGGAGGGCCGAAAACCGGGGAGCTGTTTTTT
. TRBJ2-7 few TRBV5-1 CASSPRASLSYEQYF TGCGCCAGCAGCCCCAGGGCTAGCCTATCCTACGAGCAGTACTTC
. TRBJ2-7 . TRBV18 CASSHTLYEQYF TGTGCCAGCTCACATACACTATACGAGCAGTACTTC
TRBD2 TRBJ2-2 . TRBV5-1 CASSPSVAGAGELFF TGCGCCAGCAGCCCCTCAGTTGCGGGGGCCGGGGAGCTGTTTTTT
. TRBJ1-2 . TRBV25-1 CASGPRWVDYGYTF TGTGCCAGCGGACCCCGATGGGTTGACTATGGCTACACCTTC
. TRBJ2-3 once TRBV7-9 CASSFSWEGGTDTQYF TGTGCCAGCAGTTTTAGTTGGGAGGGGGGCACAGATACGCAGTATTTT
TRBD2 TRBJ2-2 . TRBV27 CASSGGLAGATGELFF TGTGCCAGCAGTGGAGGACTAGCGGGAGCCACCGGGGAGCTGTTTTTT